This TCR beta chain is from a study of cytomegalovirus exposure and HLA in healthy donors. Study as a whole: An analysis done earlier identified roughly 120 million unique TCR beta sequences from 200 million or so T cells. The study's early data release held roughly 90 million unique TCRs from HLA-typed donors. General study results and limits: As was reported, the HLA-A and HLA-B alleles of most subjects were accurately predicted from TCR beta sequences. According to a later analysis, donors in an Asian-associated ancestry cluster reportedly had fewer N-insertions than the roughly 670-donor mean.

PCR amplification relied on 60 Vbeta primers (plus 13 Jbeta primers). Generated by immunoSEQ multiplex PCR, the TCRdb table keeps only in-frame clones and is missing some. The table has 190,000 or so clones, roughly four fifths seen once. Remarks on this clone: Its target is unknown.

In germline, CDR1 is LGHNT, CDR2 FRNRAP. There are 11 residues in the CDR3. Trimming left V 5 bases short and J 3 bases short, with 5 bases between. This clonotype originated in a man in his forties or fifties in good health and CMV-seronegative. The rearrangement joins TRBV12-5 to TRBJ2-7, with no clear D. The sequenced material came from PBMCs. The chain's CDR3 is CASGVYYEQYF. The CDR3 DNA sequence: TGTGCTAGTGGTGTCTACTACGAGCAGTACTTC.